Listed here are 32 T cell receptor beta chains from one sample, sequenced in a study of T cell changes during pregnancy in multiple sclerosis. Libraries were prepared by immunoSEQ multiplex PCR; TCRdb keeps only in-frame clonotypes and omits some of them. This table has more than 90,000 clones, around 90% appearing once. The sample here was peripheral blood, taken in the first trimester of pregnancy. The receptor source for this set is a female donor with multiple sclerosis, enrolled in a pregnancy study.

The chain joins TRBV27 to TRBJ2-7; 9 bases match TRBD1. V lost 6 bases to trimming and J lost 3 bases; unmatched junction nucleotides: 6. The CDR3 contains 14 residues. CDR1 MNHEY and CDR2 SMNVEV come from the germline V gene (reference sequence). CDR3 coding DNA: TGTGCCAGCAGACCCGGGACAGGGCTCTACGAGCAGTACTTC. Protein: CASRPGTGLYEQYF.

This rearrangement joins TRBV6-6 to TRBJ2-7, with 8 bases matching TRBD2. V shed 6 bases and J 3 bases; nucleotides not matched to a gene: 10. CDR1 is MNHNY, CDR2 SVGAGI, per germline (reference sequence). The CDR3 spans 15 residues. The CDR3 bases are TGTGCCAGCAGCGCCCCGTCAAGCGGGGGCTACGAGCAGTACTTC. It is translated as CASSAPSSGGYEQYF.

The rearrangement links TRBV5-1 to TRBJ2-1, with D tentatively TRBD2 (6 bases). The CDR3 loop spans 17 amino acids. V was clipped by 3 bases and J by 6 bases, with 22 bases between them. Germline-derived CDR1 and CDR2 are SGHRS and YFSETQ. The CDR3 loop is CASSYGLTSGLSNEQFF. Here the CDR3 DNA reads TGCGCCAGCAGCTATGGCTTGACTAGTGGTCTGTCCAATGAGCAGTTCTTC.

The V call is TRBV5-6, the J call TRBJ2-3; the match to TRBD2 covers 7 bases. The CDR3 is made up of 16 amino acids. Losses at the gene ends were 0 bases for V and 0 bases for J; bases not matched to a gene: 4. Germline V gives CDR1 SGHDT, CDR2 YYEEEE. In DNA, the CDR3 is TGTGCCAGCAGCTTGGAACTAGCGTCTAGCACAGATACGCAGTATTTT. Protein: CASSLELASSTDTQYF.

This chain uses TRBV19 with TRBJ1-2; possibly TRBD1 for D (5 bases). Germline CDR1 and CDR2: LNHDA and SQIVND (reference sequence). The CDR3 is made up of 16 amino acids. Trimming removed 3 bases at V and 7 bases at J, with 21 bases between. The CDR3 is CASSIGRARGTVGYTF. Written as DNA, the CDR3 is TGTGCCAGTAGTATCGGCCGAGCACGCGGGACCGTTGGCTACACCTTC.

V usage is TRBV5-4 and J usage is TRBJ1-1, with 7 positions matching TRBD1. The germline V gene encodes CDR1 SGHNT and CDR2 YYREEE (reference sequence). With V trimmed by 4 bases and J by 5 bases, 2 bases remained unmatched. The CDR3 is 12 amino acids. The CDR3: CASSPGQTEAFF. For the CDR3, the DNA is TGTGCCAGCAGCCCGGGACAGACTGAAGCTTTCTTT.

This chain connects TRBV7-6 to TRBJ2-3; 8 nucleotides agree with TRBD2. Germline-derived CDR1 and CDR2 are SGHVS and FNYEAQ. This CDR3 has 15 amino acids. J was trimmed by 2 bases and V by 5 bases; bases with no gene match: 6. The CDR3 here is CASSIKTSATDTQYF. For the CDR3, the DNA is TGTGCCAGCAGCATCAAGACTAGCGCCACAGATACGCAGTATTTT.

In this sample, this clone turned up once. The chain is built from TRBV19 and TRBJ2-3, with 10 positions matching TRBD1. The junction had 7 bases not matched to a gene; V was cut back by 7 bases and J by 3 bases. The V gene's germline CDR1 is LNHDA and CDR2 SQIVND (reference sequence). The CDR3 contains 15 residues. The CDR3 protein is CASTKTGGPTDTQYF. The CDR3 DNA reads TGTGCCAGTACGAAGACAGGGGGCCCGACAGATACGCAGTATTTT. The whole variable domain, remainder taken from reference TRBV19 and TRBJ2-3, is DGGITQSPKYLFRKEGQNVTLSCEQNLNHDAMYWYRQDPGQGLRLIYYSQIVNDFQKGDIAEGYSVSREKKESFPLTVTSAQKNPTAFYLCASTKTGGPTDTQYFGPGTRLTVL.

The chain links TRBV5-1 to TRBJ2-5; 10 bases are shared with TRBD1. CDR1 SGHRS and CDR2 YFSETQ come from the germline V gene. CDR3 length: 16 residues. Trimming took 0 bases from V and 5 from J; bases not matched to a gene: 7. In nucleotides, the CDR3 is TGCGCCAGCAGCTTGGCCAGGGACAGGGGCGGTGAGACCCAGTACTTC. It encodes CASSLARDRGGETQYF. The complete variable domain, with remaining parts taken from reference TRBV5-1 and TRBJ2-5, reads KAGVTQTPRYLIKTRGQQVTLSCSPISGHRSVSWYQQTPGQGLQFLFEYFSETQRNKGNFPGRFSGRQFSNSRSEMNVSTLELGDSALYLCASSLARDRGGETQYFGPGTRLLVL.

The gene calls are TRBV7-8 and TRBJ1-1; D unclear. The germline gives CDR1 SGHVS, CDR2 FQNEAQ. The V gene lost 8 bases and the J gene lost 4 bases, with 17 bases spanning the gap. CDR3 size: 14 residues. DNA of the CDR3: TGTGCCAGCCTCGGTCGGAGGGCACCCACTGAAGCTTTCTTT. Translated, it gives CASLGRRAPTEAFF. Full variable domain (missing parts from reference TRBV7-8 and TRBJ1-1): GAGVSQSPRYKVAKRGQDVALRCDPISGHVSLFWYQQALGQGPEFLTYFQNEAQLDKSGLPSDRFFAERPEGSVSTLKIQRTQQEDSAVYLCASLGRRAPTEAFFGQGTRLTVV.

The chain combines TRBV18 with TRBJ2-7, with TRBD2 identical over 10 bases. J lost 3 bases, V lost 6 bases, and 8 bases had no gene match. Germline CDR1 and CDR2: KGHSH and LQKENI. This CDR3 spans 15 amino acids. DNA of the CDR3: TGTGCCAGCTCCCCCCTACTAGCGGGAAGCTACGAGCAGTACTTC. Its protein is CASSPLLAGSYEQYF.

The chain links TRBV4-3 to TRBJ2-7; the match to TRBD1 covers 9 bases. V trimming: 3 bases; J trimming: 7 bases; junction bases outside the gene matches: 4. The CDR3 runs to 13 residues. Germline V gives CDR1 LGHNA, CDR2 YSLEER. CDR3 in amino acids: CASSQNRGLEQYF. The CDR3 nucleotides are TGCGCCAGCAGCCAGAACAGGGGGCTTGAGCAGTACTTC.

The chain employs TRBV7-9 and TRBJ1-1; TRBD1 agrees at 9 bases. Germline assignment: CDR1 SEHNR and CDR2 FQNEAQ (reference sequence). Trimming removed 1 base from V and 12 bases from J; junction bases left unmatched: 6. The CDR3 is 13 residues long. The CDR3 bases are TGTGCCAGCAGCTTAGATGGGACAGGGAGGTCTTTCTTT. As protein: CASSLDGTGRSFF. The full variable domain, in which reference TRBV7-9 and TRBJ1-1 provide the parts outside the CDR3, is DTGVSQNPRHKITKRGQNVTFRCDPISEHNRLYWYRQTLGQGPEFLTYFQNEAQLEKSRLLSDRFSAERPKGSFSTLEIQRTEQGDSAMYLCASSLDGTGRSFFGQGTRLTVV.

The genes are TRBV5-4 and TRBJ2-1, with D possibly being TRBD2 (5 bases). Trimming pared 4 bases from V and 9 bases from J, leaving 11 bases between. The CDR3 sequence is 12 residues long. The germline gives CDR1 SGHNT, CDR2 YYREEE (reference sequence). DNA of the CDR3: TGTGCCAGCAGCCCGGAGGTAGGTGAGCAGTTCTTC. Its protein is CASSPEVGEQFF.

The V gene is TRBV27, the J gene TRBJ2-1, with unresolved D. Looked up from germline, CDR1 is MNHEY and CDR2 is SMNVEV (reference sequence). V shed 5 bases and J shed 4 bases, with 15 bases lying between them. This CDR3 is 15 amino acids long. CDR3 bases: TGTGCCAGCAGTCCCTCAGTGGCAGATTACAATGAGCAGTTCTTC. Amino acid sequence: CASSPSVADYNEQFF.

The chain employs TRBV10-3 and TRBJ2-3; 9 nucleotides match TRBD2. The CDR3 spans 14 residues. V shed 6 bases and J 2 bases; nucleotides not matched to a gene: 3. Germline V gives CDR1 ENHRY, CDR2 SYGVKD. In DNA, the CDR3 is TGTGCCATCAGGTGGACTAGCGTCACAGATACGCAGTATTTT. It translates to CAIRWTSVTDTQYF.

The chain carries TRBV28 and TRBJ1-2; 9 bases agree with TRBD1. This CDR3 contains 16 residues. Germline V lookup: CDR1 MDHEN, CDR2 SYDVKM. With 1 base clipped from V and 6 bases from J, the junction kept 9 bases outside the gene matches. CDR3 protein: CASSLLSGQGRHGYTF. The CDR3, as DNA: TGTGCCAGCAGTTTATTATCGGGACAGGGACGGCATGGCTACACCTTC.

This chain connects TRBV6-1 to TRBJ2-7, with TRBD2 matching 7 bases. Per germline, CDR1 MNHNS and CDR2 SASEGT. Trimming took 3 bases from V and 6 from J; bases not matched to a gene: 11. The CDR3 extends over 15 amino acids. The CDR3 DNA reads TGTGCCAGCAGTGACCTCCTTCGACTAGCTGGCGAGCAGTACTTC. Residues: CASSDLLRLAGEQYF.

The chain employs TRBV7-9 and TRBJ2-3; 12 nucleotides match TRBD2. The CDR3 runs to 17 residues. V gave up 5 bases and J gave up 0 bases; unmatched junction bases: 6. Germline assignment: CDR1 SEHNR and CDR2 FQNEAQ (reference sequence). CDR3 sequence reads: CASSPGLAGSSTDTQYF. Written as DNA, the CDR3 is TGTGCCAGCAGCCCGGGACTAGCGGGCTCTAGCACAGATACGCAGTATTTT.

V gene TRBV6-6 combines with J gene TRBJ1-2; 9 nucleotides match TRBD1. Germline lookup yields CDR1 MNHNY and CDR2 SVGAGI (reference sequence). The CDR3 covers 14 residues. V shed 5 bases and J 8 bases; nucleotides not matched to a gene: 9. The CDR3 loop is CASSRLGQGGGYTF. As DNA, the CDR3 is TGTGCCAGCAGTCGCCTGGGACAGGGAGGCGGCTACACCTTC.

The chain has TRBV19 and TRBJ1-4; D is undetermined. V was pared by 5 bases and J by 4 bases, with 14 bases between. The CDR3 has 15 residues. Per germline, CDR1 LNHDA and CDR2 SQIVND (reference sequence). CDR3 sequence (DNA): TGTGCCAGTAGTCCGTACTCCCTAAGTAATGAAAAACTGTTTTTT. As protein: CASSPYSLSNEKLFF. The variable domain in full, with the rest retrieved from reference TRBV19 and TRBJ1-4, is DGGITQSPKYLFRKEGQNVTLSCEQNLNHDAMYWYRQDPGQGLRLIYYSQIVNDFQKGDIAEGYSVSREKKESFPLTVTSAQKNPTAFYLCASSPYSLSNEKLFFGSGTQLSVL.

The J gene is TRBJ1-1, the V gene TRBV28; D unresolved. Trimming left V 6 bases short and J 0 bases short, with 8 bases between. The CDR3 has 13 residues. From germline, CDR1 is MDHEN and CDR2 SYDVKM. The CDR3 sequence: CASSPLMNTEAFF. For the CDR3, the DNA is TGTGCCAGCAGCCCACTCATGAACACTGAAGCTTTCTTT.

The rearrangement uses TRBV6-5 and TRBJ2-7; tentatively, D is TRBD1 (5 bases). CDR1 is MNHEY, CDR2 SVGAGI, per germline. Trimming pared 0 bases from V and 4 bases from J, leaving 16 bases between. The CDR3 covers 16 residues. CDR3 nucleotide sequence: TGTGCCAGCAGTTACTCGGTAGGGCAGGGCGGTTACGAGCAGTACTTC. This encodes CASSYSVGQGGYEQYF.

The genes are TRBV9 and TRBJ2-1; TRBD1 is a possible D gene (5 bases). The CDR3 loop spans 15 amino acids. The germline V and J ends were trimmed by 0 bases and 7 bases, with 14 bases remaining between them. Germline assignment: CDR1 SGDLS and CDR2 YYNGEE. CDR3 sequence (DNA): TGTGCCAGCAGCGTAGGGACATTGGGTAATAATGAGCAGTTCTTC. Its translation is CASSVGTLGNNEQFF.

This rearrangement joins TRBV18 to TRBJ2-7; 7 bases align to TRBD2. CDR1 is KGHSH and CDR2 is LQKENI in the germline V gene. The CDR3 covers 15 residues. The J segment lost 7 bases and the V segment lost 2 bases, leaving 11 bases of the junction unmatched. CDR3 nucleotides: TGTGCCAGCTCACCATCGCCGGGGAGGGGTGGGGAGCAGTACTTC. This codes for CASSPSPGRGGEQYF.

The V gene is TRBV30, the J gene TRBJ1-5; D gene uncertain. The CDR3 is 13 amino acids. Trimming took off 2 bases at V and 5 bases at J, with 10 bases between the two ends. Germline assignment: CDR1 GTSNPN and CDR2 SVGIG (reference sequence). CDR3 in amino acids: CAWSSTRDQPQHF. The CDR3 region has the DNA TGTGCCTGGAGTTCGACCCGGGATCAGCCCCAGCATTTT. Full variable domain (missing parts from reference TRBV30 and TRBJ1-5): SQTIHQWPATLVQPVGSPLSLECTVEGTSNPNLYWYRQAAGRGLQLLFYSVGIGQISSEVPQNLSASRPQDRQFILSSKKLLLSDSGFYLCAWSSTRDQPQHFGDGTRLSIL.

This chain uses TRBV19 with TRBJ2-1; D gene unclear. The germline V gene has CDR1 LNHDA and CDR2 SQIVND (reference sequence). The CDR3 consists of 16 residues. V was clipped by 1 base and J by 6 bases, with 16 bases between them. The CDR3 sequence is CASSIGPPTVRNEQFF. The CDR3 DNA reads TGTGCCAGTAGTATAGGGCCCCCAACAGTGCGCAATGAGCAGTTCTTC.

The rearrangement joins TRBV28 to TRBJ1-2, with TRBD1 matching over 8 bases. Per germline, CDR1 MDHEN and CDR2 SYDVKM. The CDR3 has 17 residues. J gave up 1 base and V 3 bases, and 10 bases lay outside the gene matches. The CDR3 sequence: CASSFKTGESHNYGYTF. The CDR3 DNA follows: TGTGCCAGCAGTTTTAAGACAGGGGAAAGTCATAACTATGGCTACACCTTC.

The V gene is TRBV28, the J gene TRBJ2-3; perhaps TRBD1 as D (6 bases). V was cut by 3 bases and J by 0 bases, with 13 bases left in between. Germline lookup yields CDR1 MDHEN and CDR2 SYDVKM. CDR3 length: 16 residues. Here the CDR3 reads CASSFSRRGSTDTQYF. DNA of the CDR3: TGTGCCAGCAGTTTTAGTCGCAGGGGTAGCACAGATACGCAGTATTTT.

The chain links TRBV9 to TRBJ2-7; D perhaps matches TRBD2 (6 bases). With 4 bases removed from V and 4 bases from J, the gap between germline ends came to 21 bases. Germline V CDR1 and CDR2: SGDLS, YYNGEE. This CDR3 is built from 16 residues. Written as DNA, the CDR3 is TGTGCCAGCAGCCCGCCGGGTATGCGGGATCAATACGAGCAGTACTTC. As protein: CASSPPGMRDQYEQYF. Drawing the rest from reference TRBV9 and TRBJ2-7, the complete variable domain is DSGVTQTPKHLITATGQRVTLRCSPRSGDLSVYWYQQSLDQGLQFLIQYYNGEERAKGNILERFSAQQFPDLHSELNLSSLELGDSALYFCASSPPGMRDQYEQYFGPGTRLTVT.

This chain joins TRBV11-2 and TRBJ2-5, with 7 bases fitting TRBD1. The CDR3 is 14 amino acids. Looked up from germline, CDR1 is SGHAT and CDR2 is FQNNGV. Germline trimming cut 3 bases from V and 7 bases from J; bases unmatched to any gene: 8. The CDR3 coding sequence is TGTGCCAGCAGCTTTGCACAGGGGCAACGGACCCAGTACTTC. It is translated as CASSFAQGQRTQYF.

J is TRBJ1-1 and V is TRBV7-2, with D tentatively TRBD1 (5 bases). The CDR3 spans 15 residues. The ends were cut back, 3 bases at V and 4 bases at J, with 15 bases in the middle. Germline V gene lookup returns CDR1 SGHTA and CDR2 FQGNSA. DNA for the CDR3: TGTGCCAGCAGCTTGCTCACAGCGGGGGGCACTGAAGCTTTCTTT. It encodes CASSLLTAGGTEAFF.